A single sample is the source of the 28 T cell receptor beta chains below, sequenced in a study of blood T cell repertoires in COVID-19. The method was immunoSEQ multiplex PCR; TCRdb's version includes in-frame clones alone and lacks a portion of them. The sample lists about 130,000 clones; approximately 81% were seen once. The sequencing sample was made of peripheral blood. The receptors stem from a woman in her twenties or thirties who had recovered from COVID-19.

In its sample, this clone was seen many times. The sample contains more than one DNA sequence encoding this CDR3. The chain combines TRBV6-4 with TRBJ2-6; 8 nucleotides match TRBD2. The CDR3 spans 16 residues. V lost 0 bases, J lost 3 bases, and 1 base stayed unmatched. The V gene's germline CDR1 is MRHNA and CDR2 SNTAGT. In nucleotides, the CDR3 is TGTGCCAGCAGTGACTCAAGCGGGAGTGGGGCCAACGTCCTGACTTTC. This codes for CASSDSSGSGANVLTF.

This chain uses TRBV28 with TRBJ1-3; weak D call: TRBD1 (5 bases). CDR3 length: 14 residues. V lost 11 bases and J lost 2, with 16 bases in between. Germline loops: CDR1 MDHEN, CDR2 SYDVKM. This CDR3 reads CAAKGLAAGNTIYF. CDR3 in DNA: TGTGCCGCCAAGGGGTTAGCGGCTGGAAACACCATATATTTT.

V usage is TRBV19 and J usage is TRBJ1-3, with 7 bases aligning to TRBD1. The CDR3 sequence is 15 residues long. The V and J ends lost 7 bases and 0 bases, in that order; junction bases with no gene match: 6. The germline gives CDR1 LNHDA, CDR2 SQIVND (reference sequence). This CDR3 reads CASTPGQLSGNTIYF. As DNA, the CDR3 is TGTGCCAGTACCCCGGGACAGCTCTCTGGAAACACCATATATTTT.

V and J are TRBV2 and TRBJ1-4, with 9 bases identical to TRBD1. The germline gives CDR1 SNHLY, CDR2 FYNNEI. The CDR3 length is 14 residues. V lost 5 bases to trimming and J lost 5 bases; unmatched junction nucleotides: 3. Here the CDR3 reads CASSIGTGNEKLFF. CDR3 bases: TGTGCCAGCAGTATCGGGACAGGGAATGAAAAACTGTTTTTT. The full variable domain, completed using reference TRBV2 and TRBJ1-4, is EPEVTQTPSHQVTQMGQEVILRCVPISNHLYFYWYRQILGQKVEFLVSFYNNEISEKSEIFDDQFSVERPDGSNFTLKIRSTKLEDSAMYFCASSIGTGNEKLFFGSGTQLSVL.

This chain uses TRBV5-1 with TRBJ1-1; 7 nucleotides match TRBD1. The CDR3 sequence is 13 residues long. Germline-derived CDR1 and CDR2 are SGHRS and YFSETQ. The J segment lost 5 bases and the V segment lost 3 bases, leaving 4 bases of the junction unmatched. CDR3 sequence reads: CASSSLQGTEAFF. CDR3 nucleotide sequence: TGCGCCAGCAGCTCATTACAGGGGACTGAAGCTTTCTTT.

The V call is TRBV7-8, the J call TRBJ1-6, with 11 bases fitting TRBD1. Trimming cost V 5 bases and J 6 bases; bases outside gene matches: 3. CDR1 and CDR2 (germline): SGHVS, FQNEAQ. This CDR3 has 15 residues. CDR3 protein: CASSPDRGLNSPLHF. The CDR3, as DNA: TGTGCCAGCAGCCCGGACAGGGGGCTTAATTCACCCCTCCACTTT. Filled out from reference TRBV7-8 and TRBJ1-6, the complete variable domain reads GAGVSQSPRYKVAKRGQDVALRCDPISGHVSLFWYQQALGQGPEFLTYFQNEAQLDKSGLPSDRFFAERPEGSVSTLKIQRTQQEDSAVYLCASSPDRGLNSPLHFGNGTRLTVT.

The chain links TRBV18 to TRBJ2-5, with TRBD2 matching 8 bases. The V gene's germline CDR1 is KGHSH and CDR2 LQKENI. V lost 0 bases to trimming and J lost 3 bases; unmatched junction nucleotides: 0. The CDR3 spans 14 residues. Here the CDR3 reads CASSPPGLEETQYF. In DNA, the CDR3 is TGTGCCAGCTCACCACCGGGACTAGAAGAGACCCAGTACTTC.

The chain employs TRBV4-1 and TRBJ1-5; no definite D call. The germline V gene has CDR1 MGHRA and CDR2 YSYEKL. The CDR3 consists of 14 residues. Trimming took off 1 base at V and 4 bases at J, with 8 bases between the two ends. The DNA of the CDR3 is TGCGCCAGCAGCCAAGTAACGGGGAATCAGCCCCAGCATTTT. Translating gives CASSQVTGNQPQHF.

The chain carries TRBV7-9 and TRBJ2-5; either TRBD1 or TRBD2 may supply D (5 bases each). The CDR3 sequence is 13 residues long. CDR1 is SEHNR, CDR2 FQNEAQ, per germline (reference sequence). With 5 bases removed from V and 2 bases from J, the gap between germline ends came to 9 bases. This CDR3 is CASSRDGQETQYF. DNA for the CDR3: TGTGCCAGCAGCAGGGACGGGCAAGAGACCCAGTACTTC.

The chain employs TRBV3-1 (or the pseudogene TRBV3-2) and TRBJ1-5; a possible D gene is TRBD1 (5 bases). The CDR3 extends over 13 amino acids. Germline V lookup: CDR1 LGHDT, CDR2 YNNKEL (reference sequence). The V and J ends lost 4 bases and 4 bases respectively, with 8 bases between them. This CDR3 reads CASSPDRNQPQHF. CDR3 coding DNA: TGTGCCAGCAGCCCTGACAGAAATCAGCCCCAGCATTTT.

The chain couples TRBV25-1 to TRBJ2-1; 7 bases fit TRBD2. The CDR3 is 10 residues long. Germline values: CDR1 MGHDK, CDR2 SYGVNS. The J segment lost 10 bases and the V segment lost 6 bases, leaving 0 bases of the junction unmatched. The CDR3 region is CASRGGEQFF. The CDR3, as DNA: TGTGCCAGCAGGGGGGGGGAGCAGTTCTTC.

There are a few counts of this clone. V usage is TRBV19 and J usage is TRBJ2-7, with D possibly matching TRBD1 (5 bases). V was pared by 3 bases and J by 1 base, with 10 bases between. Germline loops: CDR1 LNHDA, CDR2 SQIVND (reference sequence). The CDR3 is 14 residues long. CDR3 sequence (DNA): TGTGCCAGTAGTATCCAGCAGGGTTCCTACGAGCAGTACTTC. This encodes CASSIQQGSYEQYF. Combining the CDR3 with reference TRBV19 and TRBJ2-7 gives the whole variable domain DGGITQSPKYLFRKEGQNVTLSCEQNLNHDAMYWYRQDPGQGLRLIYYSQIVNDFQKGDIAEGYSVSREKKESFPLTVTSAQKNPTAFYLCASSIQQGSYEQYFGPGTRLTVT.

The rearrangement uses TRBV12-5 and TRBJ2-7; 8 bases are shared with TRBD1. Per the germline V gene, CDR1 is LGHNT and CDR2 is FRNRAP. Trimming removed 1 base from V and 3 bases from J; junction bases left unmatched: 5. The CDR3 is 15 residues long. CDR3 bases: TGTGCTAGTGGTTTGGACGGGACAGGATACTACGAGCAGTACTTC. Its translation: CASGLDGTGYYEQYF. The full variable domain, its missing parts supplied by reference TRBV12-5 and TRBJ2-7, is DARVTQTPRHKVTEMGQEVTMRCQPILGHNTVFWYRQTMMQGLELLAYFRNRAPLDDSGMPKDRFSAEMPDATLATLKIQPSEPRDSAVYFCASGLDGTGYYEQYFGPGTRLTVT.

V gene TRBV28 combines with J gene TRBJ2-5; a possible D gene is TRBD1 (6 bases). Per the germline V gene, CDR1 is MDHEN and CDR2 is SYDVKM. Trimming shortened V by 4 bases and J by 2 bases, and 14 bases separated the two germline ends. This CDR3 spans 15 amino acids. The CDR3 loop is CASSSDRFGQETQYF. CDR3 bases: TGTGCCAGCAGTTCAGACAGGTTCGGTCAAGAGACCCAGTACTTC.

The chain couples TRBV1 to TRBJ2-7; the D segment call TRBD2 is taken from the table without a DNA check. TRBV1 is described as a pseudogene. This CDR3 has 15 amino acids. This chain's CDR3 is CTSSQGGSLAYEQYF. CDR3 DNA: TGCACCAGCAGCCAAGGCGGGAGTCTCGCCTACGAGCAGTACTTC.

This chain uses TRBV6-5 with TRBJ1-2; D may be TRBD1 (5 bases). The CDR3 extends over 13 amino acids. Per the germline V gene, CDR1 is MNHEY and CDR2 is SVGAGI. The V end was cut by 6 bases, the J end by 2 bases, with 10 bases between. The CDR3: CASRPDTNYGYTF. The DNA for the CDR3 is TGTGCCAGCAGACCGGACACCAACTATGGCTACACCTTC.

The gene calls are TRBV9 and TRBJ2-7, with 7 bases fitting TRBD2. The CDR3 is 15 residues long. Per germline, CDR1 SGDLS and CDR2 YYNGEE. Trimming removed 4 bases from V and 5 bases from J; junction bases left unmatched: 12. This CDR3 is CASSPSGTNLNEQYF. For the CDR3, the DNA is TGTGCCAGCAGCCCTTCCGGGACTAACCTAAACGAGCAGTACTTC.

The chain has TRBV9 and TRBJ2-7; TRBD2 matches 9 bases. Trimming took 2 bases from V and 3 from J; bases not matched to a gene: 6. The CDR3 length is 15 residues. Germline V CDR1 and CDR2: SGDLS, YYNGEE. The DNA for the CDR3 is TGTGCCAGCAGCGTGGCGGGGGGGCGGTTCTACGAGCAGTACTTC. This gives the protein CASSVAGGRFYEQYF.

The V gene is TRBV2, the J gene TRBJ1-2, with 10 bases matching TRBD1. This CDR3 is 15 amino acids long. Germline CDR1 is SNHLY and CDR2 is FYNNEI. V was pared by 4 bases and J by 7 bases, with 9 bases of the junction left unmatched. The CDR3 region is CASSVTGGVSSGYTF. Written as DNA, the CDR3 is TGTGCCAGCAGTGTGACAGGGGGCGTCTCCTCTGGCTACACCTTC.

CDR3 sequence: CASSRGQLSTDTQYF. CDR3 sequence (DNA): TGTGCCAGCAGCCGAGGACAGCTTAGCACAGATACGCAGTATTTT. The chain couples TRBV5-5 to TRBJ2-3, with a possible D match to TRBD1 (6 bases). Germline CDR1 SGHKS, CDR2 YYEKEE (reference sequence). The ends were cut back, 4 bases at V and 0 bases at J, with 12 bases in the middle. This CDR3 has 15 residues.

The V and J genes are TRBV7-3 and TRBJ2-3; 7 nucleotides match TRBD1. Germline loops: CDR1 SGHTA, CDR2 FQGTGA. This CDR3 is built from 16 residues. V trimming: 5 bases; J trimming: 0 bases; junction bases outside the gene matches: 8. In nucleotides, the CDR3 is TGTGCCAGCAGCAAGGGGGCCAGGGCGAGCACAGATACGCAGTATTTT. Translating it yields CASSKGARASTDTQYF.

The gene calls are TRBV4-1 and TRBJ1-4; 7 bases map to TRBD1. Germline V gene sequence: CDR1 MGHRA, CDR2 YSYEKL. The CDR3 spans 18 residues. Unmatched junction bases numbered 9, after V lost 2 bases and J lost 0 bases. The CDR3 here is CASSQRITGAATNEKLFF. CDR3 in DNA: TGCGCCAGCAGCCAACGTATTACAGGGGCCGCAACTAATGAAAAACTGTTTTTT.

This clone has only one observation. The chain uses TRBV3-1 (or the pseudogene TRBV3-2) and TRBJ2-7; D unclear. V was cut by 3 bases and J by 0 bases, with 9 bases left in between. The CDR3 consists of 14 residues. The germline V gene has CDR1 LGHDT and CDR2 YNNKEL (reference sequence). The CDR3 nucleotides read TGTGCCAGCAGCCAGGTCCGGTTCTCCTACGAGCAGTACTTC. Translating it yields CASSQVRFSYEQYF.

The chain couples TRBV9 to TRBJ2-1; 9 bases agree with TRBD2. V was clipped by 0 bases and J by 9 bases; unmatched bases: 4. The CDR3 consists of 14 residues. Germline V gene lookup returns CDR1 SGDLS and CDR2 YYNGEE. The CDR3 here is CASSVGAGGGEQFF. The DNA of the CDR3 is TGTGCCAGCAGCGTAGGAGCGGGAGGTGGTGAGCAGTTCTTC.

This chain links TRBV19 with TRBJ2-1; D is perhaps TRBD1 (5 bases). This CDR3 region has 13 residues. The germline V and J ends were trimmed by 2 bases and 3 bases, with 5 bases remaining between them. Germline loops: CDR1 LNHDA, CDR2 SQIVND (reference sequence). In nucleotides, the CDR3 is TGTGCCAGTAGTATAAGGGGCTACAATGAGCAGTTCTTC. Encoded protein: CASSIRGYNEQFF.

This clone showed up just once. The chain recombines TRBV19 with TRBJ1-2; D is uncertain. Between the trimmed V and J ends, which lost 6 bases and 3 bases, there was a span of 23 bases. The CDR3 sequence is 17 residues long. Germline V CDR1 and CDR2: LNHDA, SQIVND (reference sequence). CDR3 in amino acids: CASRGLAADSGYYGYTF. Written as DNA, the CDR3 is TGTGCCAGTAGGGGTCTGGCTGCGGACTCAGGTTACTATGGCTACACCTTC.

V and J are TRBV30 and TRBJ2-3; D call uncertain. The germline V and J ends were trimmed by 5 bases and 14 bases, with 20 bases remaining between them. In germline, CDR1 is GTSNPN, CDR2 SVGIG (reference sequence). The length of the CDR3 is 12 residues. CDR3 sequence reads: CAWEDSFQRRYF. CDR3 sequence (DNA): TGTGCCTGGGAAGATAGTTTCCAACGCCGGTATTTT. Based on the CDR3 plus reference TRBV30 and TRBJ2-3, the full variable domain is SQTIHQWPATLVQPVGSPLSLECTVEGTSNPNLYWYRQAAGRGLQLLFYSVGIGQISSEVPQNLSASRPQDRQFILSSKKLLLSDSGFYLCAWEDSFQRRYFGPGTRLTVL.

The chain has TRBV24-1 and TRBJ2-3; TRBD1 agrees at 7 bases. The CDR3 runs 15 residues. The germline V gene has CDR1 KGHDR and CDR2 SFDVKD. After removal of 7 bases from V and 0 bases from J, the junction contained 6 bases not matched to a gene. The CDR3 spells CATSPGQTSTDTQYF. CDR3 nucleotides: TGTGCCACCAGCCCGGGACAGACTAGCACAGATACGCAGTATTTT.